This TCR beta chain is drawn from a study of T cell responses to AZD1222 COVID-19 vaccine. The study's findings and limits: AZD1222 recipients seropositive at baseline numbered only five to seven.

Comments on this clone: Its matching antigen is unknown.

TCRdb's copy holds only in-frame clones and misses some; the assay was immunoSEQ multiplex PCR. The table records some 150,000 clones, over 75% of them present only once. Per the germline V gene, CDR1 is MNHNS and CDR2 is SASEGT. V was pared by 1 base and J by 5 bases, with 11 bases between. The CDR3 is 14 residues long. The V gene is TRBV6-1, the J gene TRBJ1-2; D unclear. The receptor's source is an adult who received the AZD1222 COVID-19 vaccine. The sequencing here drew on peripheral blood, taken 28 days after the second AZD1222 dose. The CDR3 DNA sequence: TGTGCCAGCAGTGAAGGAGGTCCGCGATATGGCTACACCTTC. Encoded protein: CASSEGGPRYGYTF.